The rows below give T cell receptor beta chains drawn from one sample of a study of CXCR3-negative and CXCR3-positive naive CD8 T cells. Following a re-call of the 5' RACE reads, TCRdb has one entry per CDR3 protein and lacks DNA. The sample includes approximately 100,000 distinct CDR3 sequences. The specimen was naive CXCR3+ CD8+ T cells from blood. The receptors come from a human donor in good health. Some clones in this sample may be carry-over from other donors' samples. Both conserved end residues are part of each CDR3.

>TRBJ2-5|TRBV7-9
CASNPPGGKETQYF
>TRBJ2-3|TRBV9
CASSGSGSDTQYF
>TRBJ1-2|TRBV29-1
CSTPTTPYGYTF
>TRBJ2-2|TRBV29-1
CSVTGNGELFF
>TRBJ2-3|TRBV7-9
CASSSTTFTDTQYF
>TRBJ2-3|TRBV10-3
CAIRGGGPDTQYF
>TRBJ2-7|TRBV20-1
CSANSLAGVDEQYF
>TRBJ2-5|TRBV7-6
CASSPTPGLAGGPHQETQYF
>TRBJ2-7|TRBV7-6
CASSRDRASSYEQYF
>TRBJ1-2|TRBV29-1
CSVSPPNYGYTF
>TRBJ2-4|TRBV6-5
CATRERGKNIQYF
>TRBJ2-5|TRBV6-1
CASSDGRGVETQYF
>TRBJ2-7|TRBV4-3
CASSQEGRGYEQYF
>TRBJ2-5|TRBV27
CASAGIEETQYF
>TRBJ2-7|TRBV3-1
CASSQVWSYSYEQYF
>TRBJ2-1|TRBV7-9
CASSPGTIDEQFF
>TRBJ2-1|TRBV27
CASRGAGEVEQFF
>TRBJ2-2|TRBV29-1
CSVELTWGVNGELFF
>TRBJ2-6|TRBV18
CASSFSGGSSGANVLTF
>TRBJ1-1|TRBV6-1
CASKTGMNTEAFF
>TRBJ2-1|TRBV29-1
CSVVLYNEQFF
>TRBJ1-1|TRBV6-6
CASSFHPEFMNTEAFF
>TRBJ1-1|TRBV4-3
CASSQDLNTEAFF
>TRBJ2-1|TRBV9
CASRPPGGNEQFF
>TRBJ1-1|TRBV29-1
CSVWDTNTEAFF
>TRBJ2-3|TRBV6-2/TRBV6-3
CASSPGLASTDTQYF
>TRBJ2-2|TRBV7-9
CASSTSNTGELFF
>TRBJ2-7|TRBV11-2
CASSLDYGTSYEQYF
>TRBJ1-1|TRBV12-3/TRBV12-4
CASSHRGLGTEAFF
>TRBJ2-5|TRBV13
CASSLGLSRREGTQYF
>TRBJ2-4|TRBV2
CASSEALQPKNIQYF
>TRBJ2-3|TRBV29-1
CSVELREGLLF
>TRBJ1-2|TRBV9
CASSVGTSNYGYTF
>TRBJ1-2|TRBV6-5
CASSYDNYGYTF
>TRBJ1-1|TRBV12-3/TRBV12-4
CASRLGGTEAFF
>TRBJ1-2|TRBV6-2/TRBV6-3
CASSSWTGGDGYTF
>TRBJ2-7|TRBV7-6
CASSLETSESYEQYF
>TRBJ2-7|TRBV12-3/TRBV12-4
CASSSSAETYEQYF
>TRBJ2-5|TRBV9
CASSVDSGPPETQYF
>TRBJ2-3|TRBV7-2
CASSYMGGASTDTQYF
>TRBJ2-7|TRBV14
CASSQYHTEQYF
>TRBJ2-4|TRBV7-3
CASSWTGLLAKNIQYF